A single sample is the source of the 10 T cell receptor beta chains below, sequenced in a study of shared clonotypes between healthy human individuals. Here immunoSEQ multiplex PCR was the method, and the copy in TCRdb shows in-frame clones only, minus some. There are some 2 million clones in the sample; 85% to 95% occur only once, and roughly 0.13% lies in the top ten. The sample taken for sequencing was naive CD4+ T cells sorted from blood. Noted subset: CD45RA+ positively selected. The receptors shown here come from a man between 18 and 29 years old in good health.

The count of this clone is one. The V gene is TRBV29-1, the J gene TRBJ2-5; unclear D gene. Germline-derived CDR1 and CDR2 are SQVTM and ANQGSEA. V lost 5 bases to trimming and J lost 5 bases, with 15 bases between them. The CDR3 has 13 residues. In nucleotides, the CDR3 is TGCAGCGTTTCAGGACGGATGAAGGAGACCCAGTACTTC. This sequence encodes CSVSGRMKETQYF.

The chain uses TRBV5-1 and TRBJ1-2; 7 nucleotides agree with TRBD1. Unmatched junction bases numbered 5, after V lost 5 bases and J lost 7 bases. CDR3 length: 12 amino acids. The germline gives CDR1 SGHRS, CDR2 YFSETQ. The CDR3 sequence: CASSGRGIGYTF. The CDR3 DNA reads TGCGCCAGCAGTGGCAGGGGGATTGGCTACACCTTC.

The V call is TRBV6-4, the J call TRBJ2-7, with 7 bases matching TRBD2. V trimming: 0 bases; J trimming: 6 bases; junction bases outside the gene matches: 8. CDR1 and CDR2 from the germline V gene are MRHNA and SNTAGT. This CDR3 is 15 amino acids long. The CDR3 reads CASSDSQGGVGEQYF. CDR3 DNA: TGTGCCAGCAGTGACTCCCAGGGAGGGGTAGGCGAGCAGTACTTC.

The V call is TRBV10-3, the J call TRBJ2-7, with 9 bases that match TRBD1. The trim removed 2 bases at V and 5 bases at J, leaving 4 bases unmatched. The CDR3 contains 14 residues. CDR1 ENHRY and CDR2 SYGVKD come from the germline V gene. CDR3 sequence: CAISEKRTGDEQYF. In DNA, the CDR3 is TGTGCCATCAGTGAGAAAAGGACAGGGGACGAGCAGTACTTC.

In DNA, the CDR3 is TGTGCCTGGAGTGTACAATTGACGGCAGATACGCAGTATTTT. Its translation is CAWSVQLTADTQYF. The chain links TRBV30 to TRBJ2-3; unclear D gene. The germline V and J ends were trimmed by 0 bases and 4 bases, with 11 bases remaining between them. Germline CDR1 reads GTSNPN; CDR2 reads SVGIG (reference sequence). The CDR3 extends over 14 amino acids. The full variable domain, rest sourced from reference TRBV30 and TRBJ2-3, is SQTIHQWPATLVQPVGSPLSLECTVEGTSNPNLYWYRQAAGRGLQLLFYSVGIGQISSEVPQNLSASRPQDRQFILSSKKLLLSDSGFYLCAWSVQLTADTQYFGPGTRLTVL.

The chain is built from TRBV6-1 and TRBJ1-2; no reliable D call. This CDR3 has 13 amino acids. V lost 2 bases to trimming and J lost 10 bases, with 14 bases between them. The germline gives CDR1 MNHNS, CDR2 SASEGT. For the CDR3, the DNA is TGTGCCAGCAGTGAAATTCAACTGGGAGCCTACACCTTC. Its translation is CASSEIQLGAYTF.

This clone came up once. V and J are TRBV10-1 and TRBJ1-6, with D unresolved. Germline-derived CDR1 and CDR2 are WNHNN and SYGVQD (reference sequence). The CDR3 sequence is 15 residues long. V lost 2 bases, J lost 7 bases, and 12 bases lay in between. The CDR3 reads CASSEGSSGNSPLHF. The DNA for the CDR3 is TGCGCCAGCAGTGAGGGTTCCTCGGGGAATTCACCCCTCCACTTT.

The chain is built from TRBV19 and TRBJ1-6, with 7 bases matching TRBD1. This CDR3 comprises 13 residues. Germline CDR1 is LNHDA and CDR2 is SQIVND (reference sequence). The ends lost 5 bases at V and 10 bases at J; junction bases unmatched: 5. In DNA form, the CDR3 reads TGTGCCAGTAGTGCCGGGACAGAATCACCCCTCCACTTT. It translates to CASSAGTESPLHF.

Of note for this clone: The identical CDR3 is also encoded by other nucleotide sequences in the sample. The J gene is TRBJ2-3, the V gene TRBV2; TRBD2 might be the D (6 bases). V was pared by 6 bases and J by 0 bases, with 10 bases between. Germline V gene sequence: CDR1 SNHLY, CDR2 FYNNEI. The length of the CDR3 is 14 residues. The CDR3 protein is CASRRRDSTDTQYF. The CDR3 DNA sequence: TGTGCCAGCAGGCGGCGGGATAGCACAGATACGCAGTATTTT.

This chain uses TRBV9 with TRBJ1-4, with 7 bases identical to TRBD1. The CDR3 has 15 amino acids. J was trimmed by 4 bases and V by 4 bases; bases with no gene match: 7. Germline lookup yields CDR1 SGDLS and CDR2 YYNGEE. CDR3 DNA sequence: TGTGCCAGCAGCTATACAGGGGACCTTAATGAAAAACTGTTTTTT. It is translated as CASSYTGDLNEKLFF.